The next 22 T cell receptor beta chains were all read from a single sample in a study of CD8 T cells in ankylosing spondylitis. Points from the study as a whole: A TCR beta motif made of eight highly homologous variants seemed typical of ankylosing spondylitis blood.

TCRdb reanalysed the 5' RACE reads using MiXCR and keeps one entry per CDR3 protein. The sample records 220,000 or so distinct CDR3 sequences, about 16% being singletons. For these TCRs, the target antigens are not known. Sequencing used blood, either unsorted or a sorted T cell fraction (not recorded which). The receptor set was obtained from a male donor with ankylosing spondylitis.

This clonotype came up a few times. The V and J genes are TRBV30 and TRBJ2-3; D call uncertain. Deletions cut 3 bases from V and 2 bases from J, with 6 bases between. CDR3 length equals 12 residues. CDR1 and CDR2 from the germline V gene are GTSNPN and SVGIG (reference sequence). The CDR3 DNA is TGTGCCTGGAGCCCCCTCACAGATACGCAGTATTTT. Amino acid sequence: CAWSPLTDTQYF.

Many counts were recorded for this clonotype. The chain couples TRBV20-1 to TRBJ2-1; D call uncertain. The CDR3 extends over 13 amino acids. From germline, CDR1 is DFQATT and CDR2 SNEGSKA (reference sequence). V lost 3 bases and J lost 0, with 6 bases in between. The DNA for the CDR3 is TGCAGTGCTAGTGGAAGCTCCTACAATGAGCAGTTCTTC. It yields the protein CSASGSSYNEQFF.

Comment on this clonotype: Possible read error: a much larger clone is one base away. This sequence joins TRBV7-2 and TRBJ2-4; D uncertain. CDR1 SGHTA and CDR2 FQGNSA come from the germline V gene. The CDR3 totals 13 residues. Trimming cost V 4 bases and J 6 bases, with 10 bases left between them. The CDR3 sequence is CASSSNEVNIQYF. CDR3 in DNA: TGTGCCAGCAGCTCAAACGAGGTAAACATTCAGTACTTC.

This clonotype was counted only a few times. The V gene is TRBV7-9, the J gene TRBJ2-2; possibly TRBD1 or TRBD2 for D (5 bases each). With 5 bases removed from V and 1 base from J, the gap between germline ends came to 17 bases. CDR1 is SEHNR, CDR2 FQNEAQ, per germline (reference sequence). The CDR3 spans 17 residues. The CDR3 region is CASSPPERGQNTGELFF. In nucleotides, the CDR3 is TGTGCCAGCAGCCCCCCGGAGAGGGGTCAGAACACCGGGGAGCTGTTTTTT.

This clonotype was counted only a few times. The J gene is TRBJ2-5, the V gene TRBV25-1; 11 nucleotides line up with TRBD2. Germline loops: CDR1 MGHDK, CDR2 SYGVNS. V lost 6 bases and J lost 5; bases outside the gene matches: 2. There are 13 residues in the CDR3. CDR3 in amino acids: CASRLAGDETQYF. CDR3 DNA sequence: TGTGCCAGCAGACTAGCGGGAGACGAGACCCAGTACTTC.

J is TRBJ2-1 and V is TRBV9, with D tentatively TRBD2 (6 bases). The germline V and J ends were trimmed by 2 bases and 8 bases, with 17 bases remaining between them. The CDR3 length is 15 residues. Germline V gives CDR1 SGDLS, CDR2 YYNGEE. Here the CDR3 reads CASSVYGRKSDEQFF. The CDR3 bases are TGTGCCAGCAGCGTCTACGGGAGAAAGAGTGATGAGCAGTTCTTC. The whole variable domain, remainder taken from reference TRBV9 and TRBJ2-1, is DSGVTQTPKHLITATGQRVTLRCSPRSGDLSVYWYQQSLDQGLQFLIQYYNGEERAKGNILERFSAQQFPDLHSELNLSSLELGDSALYFCASSVYGRKSDEQFFGPGTRLTVL.

This clonotype was detected only a few times. The chain employs TRBV2 and TRBJ2-1, with 8 bases aligning to TRBD2. The CDR3 consists of 12 residues. Trimming cost V 4 bases and J 8 bases; bases outside gene matches: 1. The germline V gene has CDR1 SNHLY and CDR2 FYNNEI. This chain's CDR3 is CASSGTSYEQFF. CDR3 coding DNA: TGTGCCAGCAGTGGGACTAGCTATGAGCAGTTCTTC.

The V call is TRBV28, the J call TRBJ1-5; D is unresolved. The germline CDR1 and CDR2 sequences are MDHEN and SYDVKM. The CDR3 totals 11 residues. Trimming shortened V by 4 bases and J by 11 bases, and 9 bases separated the two germline ends. CDR3 in DNA: TGTGCCAGCAGTTCTGATCCTTCCCAGCATTTT. Residues: CASSSDPSQHF.

This chain links TRBV12-3 or TRBV12-4 with TRBJ1-5; a possible D gene is TRBD1 (5 bases). V was pared by 5 bases and J by 5 bases, with 10 bases between. There are 13 residues in the CDR3. For the CDR3, the DNA is TGTGCCAGCAGTCCCGGAGGGGATCAGCCCCAGCATTTT. It yields the protein CASSPGGDQPQHF.

This clonotype was detected many times. The chain has TRBV29-1 and TRBJ2-7; tentative D call: TRBD2 (5 bases). The CDR3 covers 12 residues. V was cut by 6 bases and J by 2 bases, with 11 bases left in between. CDR1 SQVTM and CDR2 ANQGSEA come from the germline V gene. CDR3: CSVGESTYEQYF. CDR3 DNA sequence: TGCAGCGTCGGGGAATCTACCTACGAGCAGTACTTC.

The rearrangement uses TRBV7-9 and TRBJ2-5; D gene uncertain. CDR1 is SEHNR, CDR2 FQNEAQ, per germline (reference sequence). V dropped 5 bases and J dropped 5 bases, with 12 bases sitting between them. This CDR3 comprises 13 residues. DNA for the CDR3: TGTGCCAGCAGCCCAATTACCCGGGAGACCCAGTACTTC. It translates to CASSPITRETQYF.

This clonotype was recorded at least ten times. V gene TRBV7-9 combines with J gene TRBJ2-1, with D perhaps matching TRBD1 or TRBD2 (6 bases each). The CDR3 consists of 13 residues. Trimming removed 1 base from V and 9 bases from J, with 10 bases in between. Germline CDR1 is SEHNR and CDR2 is FQNEAQ (reference sequence). As DNA, the CDR3 is TGTGCCAGCAGCTTAGGGGGGGCCCTTGAGCAGTTCTTC. It is translated as CASSLGGALEQFF.

The chain carries TRBV9 and TRBJ2-1, with 11 bases aligning to TRBD2. The V and J ends lost 4 bases and 3 bases, in that order; junction bases with no gene match: 6. CDR1 is SGDLS, CDR2 YYNGEE, per germline. The CDR3 runs to 16 residues. The CDR3 loop reads CASSTRLAGSYNEQFF. The CDR3, as DNA: TGTGCCAGCAGCACGCGACTAGCGGGGAGCTACAATGAGCAGTTCTTC.

The J gene is TRBJ2-3, the V gene TRBV5-1; the D gene is possibly TRBD2 (6 bases). CDR3 size: 17 residues. V lost 4 bases, J lost 6 bases, and 24 bases lay in between. Germline CDR1 and CDR2: SGHRS and YFSETQ. CDR3 sequence (DNA): TGCGCCAGCAGCCCGTCCCGGGACTTCGGCGGTGGGGATACGCAGTATTTT. It specifies CASSPSRDFGGGDTQYF.

CDR3 in DNA: TGCAGTGCTAGAGATGGGACCGAGCAGTACTTC. Translating gives CSARDGTEQYF. This rearrangement joins TRBV20-1 to TRBJ2-7, with D perhaps assigned TRBD1 or TRBD2 (5 bases each). CDR3 length: 11 amino acids. Between the trimmed V and J ends, which lost 0 bases and 6 bases, there was a span of 6 bases. Germline lookup yields CDR1 DFQATT and CDR2 SNEGSKA (reference sequence).

The chain recombines TRBV7-6 with TRBJ1-5; D possibly corresponds to TRBD1 (6 bases). The V gene's germline CDR1 is SGHVS and CDR2 FNYEAQ. There are 14 residues in the CDR3. V dropped 3 bases and J dropped 7 bases, with 13 bases sitting between them. The CDR3 loop is CASSFEPGEQPQHF. The CDR3 DNA sequence: TGTGCCAGCAGCTTTGAGCCAGGGGAACAGCCCCAGCATTTT.

The chain uses TRBV7-2 and TRBJ2-3; D uncertain. Germline V gene lookup returns CDR1 SGHTA and CDR2 FQGNSA. This CDR3 contains 11 residues. V dropped 7 bases and J dropped 9 bases, with 11 bases sitting between them. DNA of the CDR3: TGTGCCAGCAACTTCGGCGACACGCAGTATTTT. Amino acids: CASNFGDTQYF. The variable domain in full, completed from reference TRBV7-2 and TRBJ2-3, reads GAGVSQSPSNKVTEKGKDVELRCDPISGHTALYWYRQSLGQGLEFLIYFQGNSAPDKSGLPSDRFSAERTGGSVSTLTIQRTQQEDSAVYLCASNFGDTQYFGPGTRLTVL.

The chain recombines TRBV12-5 with TRBJ2-7; no clear D gene. Germline lookup yields CDR1 LGHNT and CDR2 FRNRAP. The CDR3 spans 14 residues. The ends were cut back, 2 bases at V and 1 base at J, with 9 bases in the middle. The CDR3 coding sequence is TGTGCTAGTGGTTTGATAGCCGATTCCTACGAGCAGTACTTC. This sequence encodes CASGLIADSYEQYF. Filled out from reference TRBV12-5 and TRBJ2-7, the complete variable domain reads DARVTQTPRHKVTEMGQEVTMRCQPILGHNTVFWYRQTMMQGLELLAYFRNRAPLDDSGMPKDRFSAEMPDATLATLKIQPSEPRDSAVYFCASGLIADSYEQYFGPGTRLTVT.

The table lists this clonotype with many counts. V gene TRBV7-6 combines with J gene TRBJ2-1, with D possibly TRBD2 on 5 matching bases. With 1 base removed from V and 3 bases from J, the gap between germline ends came to 16 bases. In germline, CDR1 is SGHVS, CDR2 FNYEAQ. The CDR3 is made up of 17 amino acids. CDR3 DNA: TGTGCCAGCAGCTTAGGGCCAGGAGGCGAATACTACAATGAGCAGTTCTTC. Protein product: CASSLGPGGEYYNEQFF.

This rearrangement joins TRBV4-3 to TRBJ2-1; D tentatively reads TRBD1 or TRBD2 (5 bases each). Germline V CDR1 and CDR2: LGHNA, YSLEER. V gave up 5 bases and J gave up 0 bases, with 14 bases separating them. This CDR3 has 16 amino acids. CDR3 DNA: TGCGCCAGCAGCGGTTCGACTGGGGGCTCCTACAATGAGCAGTTCTTC. As protein: CASSGSTGGSYNEQFF.

This clonotype was counted many times. In DNA, the CDR3 is TGTGCCAGCAGACAGGGGCTGACCTACGAGCAGTACTTC. This encodes CASRQGLTYEQYF. The chain has TRBV2 and TRBJ2-7; 7 nucleotides agree with TRBD1. V lost 6 bases, J lost 2 bases, and 4 bases stayed unmatched. Germline V gene sequence: CDR1 SNHLY, CDR2 FYNNEI. The CDR3 runs to 13 residues.

This clonotype was found many times. This chain joins TRBV4-1 and TRBJ2-7, with D unclear. The germline gives CDR1 MGHRA, CDR2 YSYEKL. The CDR3 spans 14 residues. Between the trimmed V and J ends, which lost 0 bases and 3 bases, there was a span of 9 bases. CDR3 sequence: CASSQEAAFYEQYF. The DNA of the CDR3 is TGCGCCAGCAGCCAAGAGGCGGCCTTCTACGAGCAGTACTTC.